These 26 T cell receptor delta chains were all obtained from the same sample, sequenced in a study of gamma-delta T cells after stem cell transplantation. TCRdb made new clone calls on the RT-PCR reads using CATT. Of 1,500 to 2,000 delta-chain clones in the sample, around 0.33% were seen once. Sequencing was carried out using gamma-delta T cells. The origin of the receptors is a human donor. It is not recorded whose cells these are; they may come from a transplant donor.

Details on this clone: The translation of this DNA and the TCRdb protein of a much larger clone differ at residue 11, probably owing to a read error; the protein shown here is translated from the DNA. The rearrangement links TRDV2 to TRDJ1, with 8 bases matching TRDD3. V shed 1 base and J 4 bases; nucleotides not matched to a gene: 13. The CDR3 extends over 17 amino acids. Germline V gene lookup returns CDR1 GEAIGNYY and CDR2 EKD. The chain's CDR3 is CACDTVAGDSAGDKLIF. The CDR3 DNA is TGTGCCTGTGACACGGTGGCGGGGGATAGTGCCGGCGATAAACTCATCTTT.

This clone was counted between two and nine times. This could be a read error, since a much larger clone is one nucleotide away. V and J are TRDV2 and TRDJ1, with TRDD3 matching 8 bases. CDR3 length: 20 residues. CDR1 is GEAIGNYY and CDR2 is EKD in the germline V gene. The CDR3, as DNA: TGTGCCTGTGACACCGCCCCCACTGGGGGTCGGGACCGGTACACCGATAAACCCATCTTT. Protein sequence: CACDTAPTGGRDRYTDKPIF.

By sample fraction, this clone is medium-sized (0.01 to 0.1%). The genes are TRDV1 and TRDJ1, with D maybe TRDD3 (5 bases). The V end was cut by 2 bases, the J end by 0 bases, with 22 bases between. The germline V gene encodes CDR1 TSWWSYY and CDR2 QGS. The CDR3 is 19 residues long. The CDR3 DNA follows: TGTGCTCTTGGGGAATGGGCTGAGTCGGGGGGCCGGTACACCGATAAACTCATCTTT. This codes for CALGEWAESGGRYTDKLIF.

A word on this clone: The protein held in TCRdb is that of a much larger clone and does not match this DNA's translation at residue 3, likely because of a read error; the protein shown is translated from the DNA. The chain links TRDV2 to TRDJ1, with 11 bases matching TRDD3. The CDR3 has 18 residues. The germline gives CDR1 GEAIGNYY, CDR2 EKD. The CDR3 reads CAGDPASGGYSPTDKLIF. The CDR3 bases are TGTGCCGGTGACCCTGCTTCTGGGGGATACTCGCCCACCGATAAACTCATCTTT.

Of note for this clone: A much larger clone lies a single base off, so this may be a read error. CDR3 DNA: TGTGCCTGTGGCACCCTGGAAGTGGGCGATAAACTCATCTTT. Residues: CACGTLEVGDKLIF. This chain uses TRDV2 with TRDJ1; D unresolved. CDR3 length equals 14 residues. CDR1 and CDR2 (germline): GEAIGNYY, EKD.

As concerns this clone: The protein recorded in TCRdb matches a much larger clone and deviates from this DNA's translation at residue 3, suggesting a read error; the protein here is obtained by translating the DNA. The gene calls are TRDV2 and TRDJ1, with TRDD3 identical over 8 bases. This CDR3 has 19 residues. Germline V gene data show CDR1 as GEAIGNYY and CDR2 as EKD. The CDR3 DNA reads TGTGCCCGTGACACCGTAAGCCTGGGGGAATTTATATCTTCTGGTAAACTCATCTTT. It is translated as CARDTVSLGEFISSGKLIF.

Sample share makes this clone medium-sized. A single base separates this from a much larger clone, so it may be a read error. The chain has TRDV2 and TRDJ3; 12 nucleotides line up with TRDD3. The CDR3 has 20 amino acids. Germline-derived CDR1 and CDR2 are GEAIGNYY and EKD. The CDR3, as DNA: TGTGCCTGTGTCACCGTACTGGGGGATACTCACTCCTGGGACACCCGACAGATGTTTTTC. Protein product: CACVTVLGDTHSWDTRQMFF.

This clone is medium-sized. This sequence joins TRDV2 and TRDJ1; D is perhaps TRDD3 (6 bases). CDR3 length: 14 residues. The germline V gene encodes CDR1 GEAIGNYY and CDR2 EKD. Deletions cut 0 bases from V and 1 base from J, with 8 bases between. This chain's CDR3 is CACDTVGGTDKLIF. CDR3 nucleotides: TGTGCCTGTGACACCGTGGGGGGCACCGATAAACTCATCTTT.

A remark on this clone: The translation of this DNA and the TCRdb protein of a much larger clone differ at residue 6, probably owing to a read error; the protein shown here is translated from the DNA. The V call is TRDV2, the J call TRDJ1; D unresolved. V was shortened by 1 base and J by 0 bases, with 23 bases between the two germline ends. Germline values: CDR1 GEAIGNYY, CDR2 EKD. The CDR3 extends over 19 amino acids. The CDR3 region is CACDTATNGVETYTDKLIF. The CDR3 region has the DNA TGTGCCTGTGACACGGCAACGAATGGTGTGGAGACGTACACCGATAAACTCATCTTT.

The sample holds a few counts of this clone. The chain links TRDV2 to TRDJ1; D perhaps matches TRDD3 (6 bases). Deletions cut 0 bases from V and 0 bases from J, with 28 bases between. Germline assignment: CDR1 GEAIGNYY and CDR2 EKD. The CDR3 is 21 amino acids. Written as DNA, the CDR3 is TGTGCCTGTGACACCTTGCCTCCTGGGGCCGTTAGGCGGTCGTACACCGATAAACTCATCTTT. Residues: CACDTLPPGAVRRSYTDKLIF.

Details on this clone: A far larger clone is off by one base, so a read error is likely. Other nucleotide sequences from this sample produce the same CDR3. The rearrangement uses TRDV2 and TRDJ1; weak D call: TRDD3 (5 bases). Between the trimmed V and J ends, which lost 0 bases and 6 bases, there was a span of 16 bases. The CDR3 covers 15 residues. From germline, CDR1 is GEAIGNYY and CDR2 EKD. CDR3: CACDTVGEEGNKLIF. The CDR3 nucleotides are TGTGCCTGTGACACCGTCGGGGAAGAAGGGAATAAACTCATCTTT.

With respect to this clone: A much larger clonotype is one base distant, so this may be a read error. At the DNA level, this CDR3 is encoded by other sequences in the same sample as well. The V and J genes are TRDV2 and TRDJ1, with 11 bases lining up with TRDD3. Germline CDR1 is GEAIGNYY and CDR2 is EKD. This CDR3 has 18 residues. CDR3 region: CACDPASGGYSPTDKLIF. CDR3 bases: TGTGCCTGTGACCCTGCTTCTGGGGGATACTCGCCCACCGATAAGCTCATCTTT.

This clone was observed a few times. It differs at one base from a far larger clone, so likely a read error. Other DNA variants within this sample encode the same CDR3. This chain uses TRDV2 with TRDJ1; D might be TRDD3 (6 bases). The length of the CDR3 is 16 residues. Between the trimmed V and J ends, which lost 0 bases and 3 bases, there was a span of 16 bases. Germline V gene sequence: CDR1 GEAIGNYY, CDR2 EKD. The DNA for the CDR3 is TGTGCCTGTGACACCCCGTGGGGGGAGGGCTCCGATAAACTCATCTTT. Translated: CACDTPWGEGSDKLIF.

This clone was seen only a few times. TCRdb's entry gives the protein of a much larger clone, which mismatches this DNA's translation at residue 6, likely from a read error; the protein reported here is translated from the DNA. The J gene is TRDJ1, the V gene TRDV1; perhaps TRDD3 as D (6 bases). Trimming pared 9 bases from V and 0 bases from J, leaving 23 bases between. This CDR3 comprises 17 residues. Germline V gives CDR1 TSWWSYY, CDR2 QGS. The CDR3 loop reads CALQTSGIYLYTDKLIF. In DNA form, the CDR3 reads TGTGCTCTGCAGACTTCGGGGATTTACCTGTACACCGATAAACTCATCTTT.

This clone was detected a few times. For this DNA, TCRdb reports the protein of a much larger clone, which diverges at residue 3, most likely from a read error; the protein presented here is translated directly from the DNA. The chain has TRDV2 and TRDJ1, with TRDD3 matching over 12 bases. Per the germline V gene, CDR1 is GEAIGNYY and CDR2 is EKD. CDR3 length: 17 residues. The CDR3 sequence is CARDELGDTQRNDKLIF. As DNA, the CDR3 is TGTGCCCGTGACGAGCTGGGGGATACGCAGCGAAACGATAAACTCATCTTT.

By proportion, this clone is medium-sized. The identical CDR3 is also encoded by other nucleotide sequences in the sample. V is TRDV2 and J is TRDJ1, with 7 bases aligning to TRDD2. V shed 0 bases and J 2 bases; nucleotides not matched to a gene: 14. The CDR3 spans 18 residues. CDR1 is GEAIGNYY and CDR2 is EKD in the germline V gene. CDR3 in amino acids: CACDTVPTGGTGTDKLIF. The CDR3 DNA is TGTGCCTGTGACACCGTTCCTACGGGAGGGACGGGTACCGATAAACTCATCTTT.

This chain links TRDV2 with TRDJ2; the D gene is possibly TRDD3 (8 bases). V was shortened by 0 bases and J by 11 bases, with 30 bases between the two germline ends. The CDR3 has 19 amino acids. Germline CDR1 GEAIGNYY, CDR2 EKD. Here the CDR3 reads CACDTVPTRGPGIPSQLFF. CDR3 nucleotide sequence: TGTGCCTGTGACACCGTTCCTACGAGGGGCCCGGGGATACCCAGCCAACTCTTCTTT.

Comments on this clone: TCRdb shows a much larger clone's protein in place of this DNA's translation, and the two differ at residue 13, likely through a read error; the protein shown is translated from the DNA. The V and J genes are TRDV2 and TRDJ1; 9 bases match TRDD3. Trimming at V came to 3 bases and at J to 3 bases, leaving 16 bases not matched to a gene. Germline CDR1 and CDR2: GEAIGNYY and EKD. CDR3 length: 18 residues. The CDR3 protein is CACDSLLGEPKYADKLIF. DNA of the CDR3: TGTGCCTGTGACTCCTTACTGGGGGAACCAAAGTACGCCGATAAACTCATCTTT.

The J gene is TRDJ1, the V gene TRDV2, with 11 positions matching TRDD3. Germline CDR1 and CDR2: GEAIGNYY and EKD. There are 16 residues in the CDR3. DNA for the CDR3: TGTTCTGGGGGATACCCATCACACCCTTTCACCGATAAACTCATCTTT. Its translation: CSGGYPSHPFTDKLIF.

This clone was seen a few times. The protein that TCRdb holds for this DNA derives from a much larger clone and differs from the translated DNA at residue 15, which likely indicates a read error; the protein shown here is translated from the DNA. The chain recombines TRDV2 with TRDJ1, with TRDD3 matching 10 bases. This CDR3 is 18 amino acids long. The germline gives CDR1 GEAIGNYY, CDR2 EKD. CDR3 DNA sequence: TGTGCCTGTGACCCTCTCTTGACGGGGGATACGCGGGCCGATGAACTCATCTTT. It specifies CACDPLLTGDTRADELIF.

To note about this clone: With a far larger clone one base away, a read error is the likely cause. The sample has other DNA sequences that encode this CDR3 too. The chain employs TRDV2 and TRDJ1; 9 positions agree with TRDD3. In germline, CDR1 is GEAIGNYY, CDR2 EKD. CDR3 size: 18 residues. Losses at the gene ends were 2 bases for V and 0 bases for J; bases not matched to a gene: 12. CDR3 protein: CACDNILGDPKYTDKLIF. CDR3 nucleotide sequence: TGTGCCTGTGACAATATACTGGGGGACCCGAAATACACCGATAAACTCATCTTT.

By frequency in the sample, this clone is large. The rearrangement uses TRDV2 and TRDJ1, with 10 nucleotides matching TRDD3. The CDR3 length is 16 residues. CDR1 and CDR2 from the germline V gene are GEAIGNYY and EKD. With V trimmed by 3 bases and J by 0 bases, 6 bases remained unmatched. The CDR3 region is CACDPLGDQYTDKLIF. The CDR3 DNA follows: TGTGCCTGTGACCCACTGGGGGATCAGTACACCGATAAACTCATCTTT.

In regard to this clone: The protein in TCRdb stems from a much larger clone and differs at residue 12 from this DNA's translation, likely a read error; here the protein is translated from the DNA. This chain joins TRDV2 and TRDJ1, with 9 nucleotides matching TRDD3. V gave up 1 base and J gave up 6 bases; unmatched junction bases: 11. The CDR3 sequence is 16 residues long. Germline V gene lookup returns CDR1 GEAIGNYY and CDR2 EKD. Written as DNA, the CDR3 is TGTGCCTGTGACACTTTAGGGGGGATACAGGCCCATAAACTCATCTTT. Its protein is CACDTLGGIQAHKLIF.

This clone is large. J is TRDJ1 and V is TRDV2, with TRDD3 matching over 8 bases. There are 16 residues in the CDR3. CDR1 is GEAIGNYY, CDR2 EKD, per germline. J gave up 0 bases and V 0 bases, and 5 bases lay outside the gene matches. The CDR3 DNA follows: TGTGCCTGTGACACCGTTGGTGGGGGATACACCGATAAACTCATCTTT. It codes for CACDTVGGGYTDKLIF.

This clone was recorded a few times. The V and J genes are TRDV2 and TRDJ1, with 9 bases lining up with TRDD3. The germline V gene has CDR1 GEAIGNYY and CDR2 EKD. The CDR3 sequence is 19 residues long. Germline trimming cut 3 bases from V and 2 bases from J; bases unmatched to any gene: 18. CDR3 nucleotide sequence: TGTGCCTGTGACCCTCTCTTGACGGGGGATACTGGTTATACCGATAAACTCATCTTT. This encodes CACDPLLTGDTGYTDKLIF.

This clone was seen only a few times. It differs at one base from a far larger clone, so likely a read error. Other DNA sequences in this specimen translate into the identical CDR3. V usage is TRDV2 and J usage is TRDJ1; 11 bases are a match to TRDD3. CDR3 size: 18 residues. Germline V CDR1 and CDR2: GEAIGNYY, EKD. Trimming cost V 1 base and J 8 bases; bases outside gene matches: 17. In DNA form, the CDR3 reads TGTGCCTGTGACACTGTCCTTCCTACGTGGGGGATACGCCCGAAACTCATCTTT. Protein product: CACDTVLPTWGIRPKLIF.